The present entry profiles one T cell receptor (beta chain) with its context. This clonotype was found once. What this receptor recognizes is not known. No much larger clone exists at a distance of one base, and base qualities are not known. Evidence from a single read is weak. Trimming takes 4 bases off V and 7 bases off J; junction bases not matched to a gene: 14. From the cysteine through the phenylalanine, the CDR3 covers 17 amino acids. The kept DNA is CDR3 alone, 51 bases in frame from the first base. The germline V gene (reference sequence) yields LNHDA for CDR1 and SQIVND for CDR2. RNA was isolated from bulk unsorted tissue, and RNA quality was assessed with a NanoDrop ND-1000 and an Agilent 2100. Distant non-tumor tissue taken more than 3 cm from the tumor edge was used as the normal lung sample. Newly diagnosed lung cancer patients without prior chemotherapy who had been admitted for thoracic surgery in China between August and November 2014 were enrolled as donors. Patients with previous radiotherapy or chemotherapy, or with another concurrent cancer, were excluded from the study. Pieces of surgical tissue measuring roughly 1-2.1 cm3 were kept in RNAlater solution and held at -80 degrees C until needed.

The data are from a study of tumor and adjacent non-tumor tissue in lung cancer (dated by TCRdb to 2017 to 2018). About the investigation overall: The cohort included under 15 adenocarcinoma, 2 squamous cell carcinoma and 1 small cell lung cancer patients. TCRbeta CDR3 sequencing was performed on thirty paired specimens, with one tumor sample and one normal lung sample collected per patient. The 15 enrolled patients, of whom around 10 were men and 5 were women, were aged roughly 30 to 76 years and were diagnosed with TNM stage I to III disease. In total, sequencing yielded 95 million to 150 million productive TCRbeta reads, which works out to an average of approximately 4.1 million reads per sample. The study compared bulk TCRbeta repertoires between lung tumor tissue and matched distant non-tumor lung tissue from 15 or so lung cancer patients. Summary of the overall study and its limitations: The methods do not name the sequencing platform or mention unique molecular identifiers. Because peripheral blood was not sequenced, blood TCRbeta repertoires in the lung cancer patients of the study were not examined. In normal lung, the top 100 clones accounted for a significantly larger cumulative share of the repertoire than in tumor tissue. Significantly higher TCR diversity (inverse Simpson) was observed in tumor tissue than in normal lung tissue (431.37 vs 166.20, P = 0.0075, Mann-Whitney U test). With only about 16 patients in the cohort, the authors noted that larger samples and more detailed clinical data are needed. Younger patients had significantly higher TCR diversity, and higher tumor TCR diversity was associated with shorter overall and disease-free survival.

Libraries were constructed by multiplex PCR. The reads were generated on an Illumina HiSeq 2500. TCRbeta libraries were constructed through three rounds of nested PCR with primers (Table S4) according to protocols adapted from ARM-PCR. Before sequencing, PCR products of 200-500 bp were cut from the gel and purified using the QIAquick gel extraction kit. As for the original processing: Trimmomatic was used to clean the reads, FLASH merged the cleaned reads into complete CDR3 sequences, and MiTCR assigned the sequences to V(D)J germline segments. Clonal diversity was computed as the inverse Simpson's index with VDJtools. In-frame sequences without a premature stop codon were defined as productive reads. TCRdb ran its own pipeline on the public reads, namely fastp trimming at Q25 and MiXCR clone calling, and kept in-frame beta chains. Each CDR3 protein gets just one entry, which takes the most common genes and DNA from the rows behind it. The V and J calls were not made by the authors but by TCRdb's processing. For this sample there are 60,000 to 100,000 distinct CDR3 sequences; 76% appear just once. The top ten constitute 40% of the sample.

This receptor was taken from a man in his 70s with non-small cell lung cancer. The chain is encoded by TRBV19 joined to TRBJ1-5; 9 bases in the junction line up with TRBD1. Specimen: distant non-tumor lung tissue. The DNA is as follows: TGTGCCAGTAGTACAGTGGGACCTGGACAGGGGTACCAGCCCCAGCATTTT. The encoded protein is CASSTVGPGQGYQPQHF.